The sequence of this T cell receptor (beta chain) was determined in a study of cytomegalovirus exposure and HLA in healthy donors. General observations from the study: Rarity held for most TCR sequences, but there were some public TCRs that occurred in many donors.

Primers: 60 Vbeta forward and 13 Jbeta reverse. Some clones are missing from TCRdb's copy, which holds only in-frame ones; the method was immunoSEQ multiplex PCR. The table lists approximately 98,000 clones, roughly 70% of them singletons. As for this clone: Its target is unknown.

The clonotype was recovered from a male donor in good health and CMV-seronegative. The specimen was PBMCs.

The chain's CDR3 is CASSYRNEQFF. CDR3 sequence (DNA): TGTGCCAGCAGTTATCGCAATGAGCAGTTCTTC. The V and J genes are TRBV6-5 and TRBJ2-1; D unclear. V was pared by 3 bases and J by 6 bases, with 3 bases between. Germline CDR1 reads MNHEY; CDR2 reads SVGAGI. CDR3 length: 11 residues.